The 17 T cell receptor beta chains in this list originate from one sample, sequenced in a study of blood T cell repertoires in COVID-19. Using immunoSEQ multiplex PCR, the repertoire was profiled, and TCRdb retains in-frame clones only, with some absent. Counted here are 85,000 to 90,000 clones, 65% to 85% occurring once; the ten biggest clones make up roughly 12%. Sequences were obtained from peripheral blood. Receptor source: a man between 65 and 85 years old with acute or convalescent COVID-19.

V usage is TRBV25-1 and J usage is TRBJ2-2, with D uncertain. The V end was cut by 1 base, the J end by 4 bases, with 4 bases between. The germline V gene has CDR1 MGHDK and CDR2 SYGVNS. This CDR3 has 13 residues. The CDR3: CASSEFSTGELFF. The CDR3 DNA reads as TGTGCCAGCAGTGAATTTAGCACCGGGGAGCTGTTTTTT.

This clone was detected only once. V usage is TRBV19 and J usage is TRBJ1-5; no clear D gene. Trimming cost V 7 bases and J 1 base, with 14 bases left between them. This CDR3 comprises 15 residues. Germline CDR1 is LNHDA and CDR2 is SQIVND (reference sequence). The CDR3 sequence is CASTPGGRSNQPQHF. The DNA of the CDR3 is TGTGCCAGTACCCCTGGAGGACGGAGCAATCAGCCCCAGCATTTT. The whole variable domain, remainder taken from reference TRBV19 and TRBJ1-5, is DGGITQSPKYLFRKEGQNVTLSCEQNLNHDAMYWYRQDPGQGLRLIYYSQIVNDFQKGDIAEGYSVSREKKESFPLTVTSAQKNPTAFYLCASTPGGRSNQPQHFGDGTRLSIL.

The V call is TRBV5-1, the J call TRBJ1-2; weak D call: TRBD1 (6 bases). Germline V gene data show CDR1 as SGHRS and CDR2 as YFSETQ. V was shortened by 0 bases and J by 6 bases, with 6 bases between the two germline ends. The CDR3 spans 12 residues. The CDR3 reads CASSLGQDGYTF. CDR3 coding DNA: TGCGCCAGCAGCTTGGGACAGGATGGCTACACCTTC.

Here the CDR3 DNA reads TGTGCCATCGGGACTAGCGGGGATTCCGGGGAGACCCAGTACTTC. Translating gives CAIGTSGDSGETQYF. The chain couples TRBV10-3 to TRBJ2-5; 13 bases are shared with TRBD2. The V and J ends lost 8 bases and 5 bases, in that order; junction bases with no gene match: 8. Germline CDR1 reads ENHRY; CDR2 reads SYGVKD. The CDR3 consists of 15 residues.

The chain combines TRBV4-1 with TRBJ1-1; 8 bases agree with TRBD1. Trimming took 3 bases from V and 12 from J; bases not matched to a gene: 6. CDR3 length equals 12 residues. Germline V gene sequence: CDR1 MGHRA, CDR2 YSYEKL. CDR3 sequence: CASSHVDREPFF. CDR3 DNA sequence: TGCGCCAGCAGCCATGTGGACAGGGAACCTTTCTTT.

CDR3 in DNA: TGTGCCAGCAGTTTAGTGGGGGCAGGTCAGCCCCAGCATTTT. Amino acids: CASSLVGAGQPQHF. This chain links TRBV28 with TRBJ1-5; a possible D gene is TRBD1 (6 bases). There are 14 residues in the CDR3. Germline V gives CDR1 MDHEN, CDR2 SYDVKM. Trimming took off 2 bases at V and 6 bases at J, with 11 bases between the two ends.

This clone appeared once. The chain joins TRBV4-1 to TRBJ1-2, with TRBD1 as a possible D gene (5 bases). The V gene lost 1 base and the J gene lost 7 bases, with 13 bases spanning the gap. This CDR3 has 14 amino acids. The V gene's germline CDR1 is MGHRA and CDR2 YSYEKL. DNA of the CDR3: TGCGCCAGCAGCCAAGCGGGGGGAGTCTTTGGCTACACCTTC. The encoded protein is CASSQAGGVFGYTF.

The chain combines TRBV19 with TRBJ1-1, with D unresolved. The V and J ends lost 5 bases and 3 bases respectively, with 19 bases between them. Looked up from germline, CDR1 is LNHDA and CDR2 is SQIVND (reference sequence). The CDR3 consists of 16 residues. CDR3 in amino acids: CASSPNINTRDTEAFF. CDR3 DNA: TGTGCCAGTAGTCCTAACATCAACACTAGGGACACTGAAGCTTTCTTT. Full variable domain (remainder filled in from reference TRBV19 and TRBJ1-1): DGGITQSPKYLFRKEGQNVTLSCEQNLNHDAMYWYRQDPGQGLRLIYYSQIVNDFQKGDIAEGYSVSREKKESFPLTVTSAQKNPTAFYLCASSPNINTRDTEAFFGQGTRLTVV.

This clone was observed a few times. This rearrangement joins TRBV4-2 to TRBJ1-2, with D maybe TRBD1 (6 bases). CDR3 length: 12 residues. Trimming removed 4 bases at V and 7 bases at J, with 10 bases between. Looked up from germline, CDR1 is LGHNA and CDR2 is YNFKEQ. CDR3 region: CASSPGQSGYTF. The CDR3 DNA sequence: TGTGCCAGCAGCCCGGGACAATCTGGCTACACCTTC.

This rearrangement joins TRBV4-1 to TRBJ2-1; 12 bases map to TRBD2. The trim removed 5 bases at V and 7 bases at J, leaving 6 bases unmatched. The CDR3 totals 15 residues. Per the germline V gene, CDR1 is MGHRA and CDR2 is YSYEKL. Written as DNA, the CDR3 is TGCGCCAGCAGCGCCTCTAGCGGGGGGGCGAATGAGCAGTTCTTC. It codes for CASSASSGGANEQFF.

This rearrangement joins TRBV6-5 to TRBJ1-1, with D tentatively TRBD1 (5 bases). The CDR3 covers 14 residues. CDR1 MNHEY and CDR2 SVGAGI come from the germline V gene. The V and J ends lost 8 bases and 6 bases respectively, with 19 bases between them. The CDR3 DNA reads as TGTGCCAGCCGCACCGCGGAGGGGTACCCTGAAGCTTTCTTT. Translating gives CASRTAEGYPEAFF.

This clone showed up just a few times. The CDR3 DNA follows: TGTGCCAGCATGTCGTTGACGGGGGGTCCGTCTCCCTACGAGCAGTACTTC. Amino acids: CASMSLTGGPSPYEQYF. The genes are TRBV2 and TRBJ2-7, with TRBD2 matching 7 bases. Germline CDR1 is SNHLY and CDR2 is FYNNEI. V lost 7 bases, J lost 2 bases, and 17 bases stayed unmatched. This CDR3 is built from 17 residues.

The chain uses TRBV3-1 (or the pseudogene TRBV3-2) and TRBJ1-1; tentatively, D is TRBD1 (5 bases). The CDR3 runs to 14 residues. The germline V gene encodes CDR1 LGHDT and CDR2 YNNKEL (reference sequence). V lost 1 base to trimming and J lost 2 bases, with 8 bases between them. As DNA, the CDR3 is TGTGCCAGCAGCCAAGGGGGCAGTAACACTGAAGCTTTCTTT. Residues: CASSQGGSNTEAFF.

The chain carries TRBV5-1 and TRBJ1-6; D unresolved. V was pared by 1 base and J by 5 bases, with 4 bases between. The germline V gene has CDR1 SGHRS and CDR2 YFSETQ. The CDR3 has 13 residues. The chain's CDR3 is CASSLPDNSPLHF. Written as DNA, the CDR3 is TGCGCCAGCAGCTTGCCGGATAATTCACCCCTCCACTTT.

The rearrangement uses TRBV9 and TRBJ2-1; 16 bases line up with TRBD2. The CDR3 has 18 residues. The germline V gene has CDR1 SGDLS and CDR2 YYNGEE. J was trimmed by 12 bases and V by 4 bases; bases with no gene match: 16. CDR3 residues: CASSLSPGTSGGARLQFF. CDR3 sequence (DNA): TGTGCCAGCAGCTTAAGTCCCGGGACTAGCGGGGGGGCCCGGTTGCAGTTCTTC.

J is TRBJ2-3 and V is TRBV6-1; 9 positions agree with TRBD2. The CDR3 runs 17 residues. V was pared by 2 bases and J by 3 bases, with 9 bases of the junction left unmatched. Germline CDR1 is MNHNS and CDR2 is SASEGT. The CDR3 coding sequence is TGTGCCAGCAGTGAATCTATGGCGGGGGGGCAGACAGATACGCAGTATTTT. Protein: CASSESMAGGQTDTQYF.

As to this clone: The identical CDR3 is also encoded by other nucleotide sequences in the sample. This chain uses TRBV19 with TRBJ2-5; 13 bases agree with TRBD2. CDR1 and CDR2 (germline): LNHDA, SQIVND (reference sequence). The CDR3 is 17 residues long. Trimming at V came to 5 bases and at J to 1 base, leaving 7 bases not matched to a gene. The CDR3 nucleotides are TGTGCCAGTAGTGGGGGGCGACTAGCGGGGGGCCAAGAGACCCAGTACTTC. Its translation: CASSGGRLAGGQETQYF.